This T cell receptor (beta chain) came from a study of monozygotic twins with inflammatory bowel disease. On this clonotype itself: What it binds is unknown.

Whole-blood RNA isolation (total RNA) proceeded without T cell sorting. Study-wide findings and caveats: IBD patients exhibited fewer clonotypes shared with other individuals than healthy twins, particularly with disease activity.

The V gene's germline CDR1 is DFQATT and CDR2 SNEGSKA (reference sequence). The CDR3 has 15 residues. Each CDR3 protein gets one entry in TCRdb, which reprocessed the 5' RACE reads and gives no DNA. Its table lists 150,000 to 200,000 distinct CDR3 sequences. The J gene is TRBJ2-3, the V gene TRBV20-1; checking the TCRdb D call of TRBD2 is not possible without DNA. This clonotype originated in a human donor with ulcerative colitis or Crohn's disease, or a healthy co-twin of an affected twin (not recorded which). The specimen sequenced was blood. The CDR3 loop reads CSARESGNTPDTQYF.